A single sample is the source of the 24 T cell receptor beta chains below, sequenced in a study of blood T cell repertoires in COVID-19. Some clones are missing from TCRdb's copy, which holds only in-frame ones; the method was immunoSEQ multiplex PCR. The table includes about 120,000 clones, around 81% detected once. Sequencing was performed on peripheral blood. The receptors come from a young man with COVID-19, enrolled during active disease.

The gene calls are TRBV11-2 and TRBJ1-1; TRBD1 agrees at 8 bases. The CDR3 runs to 14 residues. Germline CDR1 and CDR2: SGHAT and FQNNGV. Trimming at V came to 5 bases and at J to 4 bases, leaving 6 bases not matched to a gene. The CDR3 reads CASSLTGVGTEAFF. In DNA form, the CDR3 reads TGTGCCAGCAGCCTGACAGGGGTCGGCACTGAAGCTTTCTTT.

The CDR3 region is CASSYSYKSNQPQHF. CDR3 nucleotide sequence: TGTGCCAGCAGTTACTCTTACAAGAGCAATCAGCCCCAGCATTTT. V gene TRBV6-5 combines with J gene TRBJ1-5, with unresolved D. There are 15 residues in the CDR3. The V end was cut by 0 bases, the J end by 1 base, with 7 bases between. CDR1 MNHEY and CDR2 SVGAGI come from the germline V gene.

This clone showed up just a few times. The genes are TRBV5-6 and TRBJ1-5, with D possibly being TRBD1 (6 bases). The CDR3 consists of 16 residues. With 2 bases removed from V and 3 bases from J, the gap between germline ends came to 15 bases. CDR1 and CDR2 (germline): SGHDT, YYEEEE. In nucleotides, the CDR3 is TGTGCCAGCAGCTTCGGGGCAGGGGTTTCCAATCAGCCCCAGCATTTT. Amino acid sequence: CASSFGAGVSNQPQHF.

Only one count was recorded for this clone. V gene TRBV2 combines with J gene TRBJ2-5; 12 bases line up with TRBD2. After removal of 9 bases from V and 2 bases from J, the junction contained 13 bases not matched to a gene. The V gene's germline CDR1 is SNHLY and CDR2 FYNNEI. The CDR3 sequence is 17 residues long. The CDR3 spells CASTYTTSGSGQETQYF. As DNA, the CDR3 is TGTGCCAGTACTTATACGACTAGCGGGAGTGGACAAGAGACCCAGTACTTC.

The CDR3 loop is CASSLTPSYTGELFF. The DNA for the CDR3 is TGTGCCAGCAGTTTAACTCCGAGCTATACCGGGGAGCTGTTTTTT. J is TRBJ2-2 and V is TRBV28; no firm D call. The germline V gene encodes CDR1 MDHEN and CDR2 SYDVKM. The length of the CDR3 is 15 residues. The germline V and J ends were trimmed by 2 bases and 5 bases, with 12 bases remaining between them. The variable domain in full, completed from reference TRBV28 and TRBJ2-2, reads DVKVTQSSRYLVKRTGEKVFLECVQDMDHENMFWYRQDPGLGLRLIYFSYDVKMKEKGDIPEGYSVSREKKERFSLILESASTNQTSMYLCASSLTPSYTGELFFGEGSRLTVL.

This chain links TRBV27 with TRBJ2-7, with D tentatively TRBD1 (5 bases). Trimming removed 2 bases from V and 4 bases from J, with 6 bases in between. The germline CDR1 and CDR2 sequences are MNHEY and SMNVEV (reference sequence). This CDR3 comprises 12 residues. In DNA, the CDR3 is TGTGCCAGCAGTTTAAGGGGTTACGAGCAGTACTTC. Its protein product is CASSLRGYEQYF.

The V and J genes are TRBV5-4 and TRBJ2-1; D remains unclear. Germline V lookup: CDR1 SGHNT, CDR2 YYREEE (reference sequence). V was cut by 2 bases and J by 10 bases, with 10 bases left in between. The CDR3 length is 12 residues. This CDR3 is CASSFQAREQFF. The CDR3 nucleotides are TGTGCCAGCAGCTTTCAGGCCAGGGAGCAGTTCTTC.

The chain carries TRBV11-2 and TRBJ1-2, with a tentative D call TRBD1 (6 bases). V dropped 3 bases and J dropped 0 bases, with 8 bases sitting between them. The CDR3 length is 14 residues. Germline values: CDR1 SGHAT, CDR2 FQNNGV. CDR3 sequence (DNA): TGTGCCAGCAGCTTGGACAGTTCTAACTATGGCTACACCTTC. Residues: CASSLDSSNYGYTF.

The chain couples TRBV4-3 to TRBJ2-3, with 7 bases lining up with TRBD1. CDR1 LGHNA and CDR2 YSLEER come from the germline V gene. The ends lost 1 base at V and 2 bases at J; junction bases unmatched: 3. This CDR3 has 15 residues. The CDR3: CASSQGTGYTDTQYF. The CDR3 region has the DNA TGCGCCAGCAGCCAAGGGACAGGCTACACAGATACGCAGTATTTT.

The chain employs TRBV10-3 and TRBJ1-1, with 7 bases identical to TRBD1. J lost 3 bases, V lost 7 bases, and 8 bases had no gene match. The germline V gene encodes CDR1 ENHRY and CDR2 SYGVKD. This CDR3 has 14 amino acids. The CDR3 loop reads CAITPGTDYTEAFF. The DNA of the CDR3 is TGTGCCATCACCCCCGGGACAGACTACACTGAAGCTTTCTTT.

The J gene is TRBJ1-5, the V gene TRBV24-1; 7 bases are shared with TRBD1. The length of the CDR3 is 17 residues. V shed 5 bases, J shed 4 bases, and the junction held 13 bases outside the gene matches. Germline V gives CDR1 KGHDR, CDR2 SFDVKD. CDR3 sequence reads: CATSVPDREEGNQPQHF. The DNA of the CDR3 is TGTGCCACCAGTGTCCCTGACAGGGAGGAGGGGAATCAGCCCCAGCATTTT.

The chain links TRBV3-1 (or the pseudogene TRBV3-2) to TRBJ2-3; 12 nucleotides agree with TRBD2. V was pared by 4 bases and J by 0 bases, with 5 bases of the junction left unmatched. The CDR3 runs to 17 residues. Germline-derived CDR1 and CDR2 are LGHDT and YNNKEL (reference sequence). The CDR3 DNA reads as TGTGCCAGCAGCCCGGGACTAGCGGGTGCTAGCACAGATACGCAGTATTTT. It codes for CASSPGLAGASTDTQYF.

In DNA, the CDR3 is TGTGCCAGCAGTTTAAATCCATTGGAGCACTATGGCTACACCTTC. Translation gives CASSLNPLEHYGYTF. The chain uses TRBV27 and TRBJ1-2, with D unresolved. The CDR3 is 15 amino acids. Per the germline V gene, CDR1 is MNHEY and CDR2 is SMNVEV (reference sequence). V lost 2 bases to trimming and J lost 3 bases, with 13 bases between them.

Regarding this clone: One end of the junction fails to match germline, which may point to a read error. The sample contains more than one DNA sequence encoding this CDR3. This rearrangement joins TRBV5-1 to TRBJ1-1, with D possibly matching TRBD1 (5 bases). CDR3 size: 11 residues. The germline V gene encodes CDR1 SGHRS and CDR2 YFSETQ. The CDR3 region has the DNA TGCGCCAGCAGCTCGGACACCGAAGCTTTCTTT. This translates into CASSSDTEAFF.

With respect to this clone: Sequence at one end of the junction differs from germline and may be a read error. In DNA form, the CDR3 reads TGTGCCAGCGAACAGGGGTTAATGAAAAACCTGTTTTTT. Translation gives CASEQGLMKNLFF. The chain recombines TRBV6-5 with TRBJ1-4; 7 bases are shared with TRBD1. The germline V gene has CDR1 MNHEY and CDR2 SVGAGI. CDR3 length equals 13 residues.

This sequence joins TRBV7-2 and TRBJ1-3; D is undetermined. Germline CDR1 is SGHTA and CDR2 is FQGNSA. The V end lost 5 bases, the J end lost 2 bases, and 4 bases lay between the germline ends. This CDR3 has 12 residues. For the CDR3, the DNA is TGTGCCAGCAGCCCCACTGGAAACACCATATATTTT. It codes for CASSPTGNTIYF.

J is TRBJ1-2 and V is TRBV10-3; D gene uncertain. Germline CDR1 and CDR2: ENHRY and SYGVKD. V lost 1 base and J 6 bases, leaving 12 bases between the germline ends. This CDR3 region has 14 residues. DNA of the CDR3: TGTGCCATCAGTGAGTTGGGCCCTGCAAATGGCTACACCTTC. It translates to CAISELGPANGYTF.

The chain carries TRBV28 and TRBJ1-2; 7 nucleotides line up with TRBD1. Losses at the gene ends were 8 bases for V and 8 bases for J; bases not matched to a gene: 17. Germline V gives CDR1 MDHEN, CDR2 SYDVKM. This CDR3 has 15 residues. The CDR3 loop is CASRDRYLSIEGYTF. Here the CDR3 DNA reads TGTGCCAGCCGGGACAGATATCTATCTATAGAGGGCTACACCTTC.

The chain joins TRBV7-9 to TRBJ2-7, with TRBD1 matching over 7 bases. Per germline, CDR1 SEHNR and CDR2 FQNEAQ (reference sequence). The V segment lost 5 bases and the J segment 2 bases; nucleotides outside the gene matches: 6. There are 14 residues in the CDR3. This chain's CDR3 is CASSREQGPYEQYF. As DNA, the CDR3 is TGTGCCAGCAGCCGAGAACAGGGGCCCTACGAGCAGTACTTC.

The CDR3 region is CAISAETGFGNTIYF. CDR3 DNA sequence: TGTGCCATCAGTGCGGAAACGGGGTTTGGAAACACCATATATTTT. The chain employs TRBV10-3 and TRBJ1-3; D call uncertain. Trimming took 4 bases from V and 3 from J, leaving 13 bases between them. Germline CDR1 is ENHRY and CDR2 is SYGVKD. The CDR3 totals 15 residues.

This chain links TRBV18 with TRBJ1-1; possible D gene TRBD1, 6 bases. This CDR3 region has 14 residues. Germline CDR1 KGHSH, CDR2 LQKENI. Trimming took 4 bases from V and 3 from J, leaving 12 bases between them. The CDR3 protein is CASSRRGRDTEAFF. As DNA, the CDR3 is TGTGCCAGCTCACGCAGGGGACGGGACACTGAAGCTTTCTTT.

Points on this clone: The sample contains more than one DNA sequence encoding this CDR3. The genes are TRBV28 and TRBJ1-5; 9 bases align to TRBD1. This CDR3 comprises 15 residues. Trimming cost V 6 bases and J 1 base; bases outside gene matches: 4. The germline V gene has CDR1 MDHEN and CDR2 SYDVKM. The CDR3 spells CASRTGGRSNQPQHF. In DNA form, the CDR3 reads TGTGCCAGCAGGACAGGGGGAAGGAGCAATCAGCCCCAGCATTTT.

The chain uses TRBV19 and TRBJ1-6; 7 positions agree with TRBD1. The trim removed 5 bases at V and 7 bases at J, leaving 5 bases unmatched. This CDR3 is built from 14 residues. The germline CDR1 and CDR2 sequences are LNHDA and SQIVND (reference sequence). CDR3 sequence reads: CASSFGQENSPLHF. The DNA of the CDR3 is TGTGCCAGTAGTTTCGGACAGGAGAATTCACCCCTCCACTTT.

This clone appeared once. The chain combines TRBV7-3 with TRBJ2-3; D unresolved. This CDR3 region has 17 residues. Per the germline V gene, CDR1 is SGHTA and CDR2 is FQGTGA. V lost 3 bases to trimming and J lost 2 bases, with 18 bases between them. The CDR3 loop reads CASSFHGGPGITDTQYF. The CDR3, as DNA: TGTGCCAGCAGCTTTCACGGCGGCCCCGGTATCACAGATACGCAGTATTTT.